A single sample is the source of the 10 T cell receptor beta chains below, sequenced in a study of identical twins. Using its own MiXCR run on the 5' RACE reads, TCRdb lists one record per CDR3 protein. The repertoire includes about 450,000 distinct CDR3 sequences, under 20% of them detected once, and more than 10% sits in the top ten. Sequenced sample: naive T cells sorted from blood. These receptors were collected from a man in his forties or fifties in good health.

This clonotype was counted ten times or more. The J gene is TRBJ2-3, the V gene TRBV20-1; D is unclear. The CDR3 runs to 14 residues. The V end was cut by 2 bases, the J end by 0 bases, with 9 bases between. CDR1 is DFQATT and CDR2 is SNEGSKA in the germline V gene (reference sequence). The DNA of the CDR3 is TGCAGTGCTAGACGAGGAGCGAGCACAGATACGCAGTATTTT. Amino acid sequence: CSARRGASTDTQYF.

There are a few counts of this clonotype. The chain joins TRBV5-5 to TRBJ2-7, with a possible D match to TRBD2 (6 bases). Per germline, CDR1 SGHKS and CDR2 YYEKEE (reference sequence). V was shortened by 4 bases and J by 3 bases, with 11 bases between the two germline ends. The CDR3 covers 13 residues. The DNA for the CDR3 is TGTGCCAGCAGCCACCGGGACTTCTACGAGCAGTACTTC. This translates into CASSHRDFYEQYF.

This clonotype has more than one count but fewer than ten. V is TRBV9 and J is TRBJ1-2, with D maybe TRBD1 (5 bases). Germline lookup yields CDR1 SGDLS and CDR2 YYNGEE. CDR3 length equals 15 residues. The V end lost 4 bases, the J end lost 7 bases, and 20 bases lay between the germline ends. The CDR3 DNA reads TGTGCCAGCAGCCCAAACGCGGGGACCGTAGGTGGCTACACCTTC. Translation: CASSPNAGTVGGYTF.

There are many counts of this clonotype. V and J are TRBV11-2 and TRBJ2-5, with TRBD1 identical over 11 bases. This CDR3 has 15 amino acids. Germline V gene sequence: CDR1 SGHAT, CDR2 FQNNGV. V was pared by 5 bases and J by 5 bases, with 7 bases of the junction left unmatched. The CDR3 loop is CASSQRDRGWETQYF. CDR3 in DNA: TGTGCCAGCAGCCAAAGGGACAGGGGGTGGGAGACCCAGTACTTC.

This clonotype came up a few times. CDR3 nucleotides: TGCGCCAGCAGTCGGGACCCCCAGTCCCAAGAGACCCAGTACTTC. It codes for CASSRDPQSQETQYF. This chain links TRBV5-1 with TRBJ2-5; D could derive from TRBD1 or TRBD2 (5 bases each). This CDR3 has 15 amino acids. CDR1 is SGHRS, CDR2 YFSETQ, per germline. V lost 5 bases to trimming and J lost 1 base, with 15 bases between them.

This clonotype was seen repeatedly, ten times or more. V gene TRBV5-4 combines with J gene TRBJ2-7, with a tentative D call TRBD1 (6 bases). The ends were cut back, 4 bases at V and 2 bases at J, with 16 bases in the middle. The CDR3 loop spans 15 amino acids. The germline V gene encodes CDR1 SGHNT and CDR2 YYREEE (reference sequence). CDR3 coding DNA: TGTGCCAGCAGCCTAACAGGGACCCCCCCCTACGAGCAGTACTTC. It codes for CASSLTGTPPYEQYF.

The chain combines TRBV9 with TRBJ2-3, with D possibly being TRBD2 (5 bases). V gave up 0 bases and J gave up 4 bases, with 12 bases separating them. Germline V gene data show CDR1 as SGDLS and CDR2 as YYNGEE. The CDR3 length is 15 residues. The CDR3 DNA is TGTGCCAGCAGCGTAGGGCCGGGAATCTCAGATACGCAGTATTTT. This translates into CASSVGPGISDTQYF. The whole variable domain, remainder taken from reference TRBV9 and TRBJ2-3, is DSGVTQTPKHLITATGQRVTLRCSPRSGDLSVYWYQQSLDQGLQFLIQYYNGEERAKGNILERFSAQQFPDLHSELNLSSLELGDSALYFCASSVGPGISDTQYFGPGTRLTVL.

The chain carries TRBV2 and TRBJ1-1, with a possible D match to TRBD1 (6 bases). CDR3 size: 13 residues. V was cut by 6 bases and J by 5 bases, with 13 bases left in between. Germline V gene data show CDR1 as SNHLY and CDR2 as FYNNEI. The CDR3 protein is CASRKGVRTEAFF. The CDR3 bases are TGTGCCAGCAGAAAGGGGGTAAGAACTGAAGCTTTCTTT. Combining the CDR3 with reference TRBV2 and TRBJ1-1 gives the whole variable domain EPEVTQTPSHQVTQMGQEVILRCVPISNHLYFYWYRQILGQKVEFLVSFYNNEISEKSEIFDDQFSVERPDGSNFTLKIRSTKLEDSAMYFCASRKGVRTEAFFGQGTRLTVV.

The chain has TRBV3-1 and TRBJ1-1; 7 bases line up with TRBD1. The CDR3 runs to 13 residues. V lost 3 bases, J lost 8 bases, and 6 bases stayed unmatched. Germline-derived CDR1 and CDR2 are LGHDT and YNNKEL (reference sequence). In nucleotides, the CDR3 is TGTGCCAGCAGCCACGATCGGACAGGAGAAGCTTTCTTT. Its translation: CASSHDRTGEAFF.

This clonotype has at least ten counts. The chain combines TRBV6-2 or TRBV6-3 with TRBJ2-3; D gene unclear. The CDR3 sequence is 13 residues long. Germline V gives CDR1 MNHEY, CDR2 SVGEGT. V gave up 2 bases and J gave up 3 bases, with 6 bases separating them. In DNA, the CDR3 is TGTGCCAGCAGTTACCCTCCGACAGATACGCAGTATTTT. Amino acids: CASSYPPTDTQYF.